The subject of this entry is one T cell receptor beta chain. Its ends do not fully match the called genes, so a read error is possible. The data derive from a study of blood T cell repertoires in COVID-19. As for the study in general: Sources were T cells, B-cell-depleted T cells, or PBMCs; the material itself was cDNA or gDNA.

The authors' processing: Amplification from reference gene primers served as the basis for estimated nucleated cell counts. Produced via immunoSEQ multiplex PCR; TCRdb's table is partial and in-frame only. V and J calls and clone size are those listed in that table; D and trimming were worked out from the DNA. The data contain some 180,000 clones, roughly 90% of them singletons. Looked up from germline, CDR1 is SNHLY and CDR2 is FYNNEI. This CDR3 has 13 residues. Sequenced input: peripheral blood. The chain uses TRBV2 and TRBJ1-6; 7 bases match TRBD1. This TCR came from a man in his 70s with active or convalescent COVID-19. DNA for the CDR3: TGTGCCAGCGGTGACAGGGATAATTCACCCCTCCACTTT. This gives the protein CASGDRDNSPLHF.